The 20 T cell receptor beta chains below all came from one sample that was sequenced in a study of blood T cell repertoires in COVID-19. Profiled with immunoSEQ multiplex PCR; TCRdb holds only in-frame clones, not every one. Here the sample spans approximately 300,000 clones, approximately 88% being singletons. Source material: PBMCs or T cells enriched from blood (not recorded which). The receptors come from a man aged 60 to 69 who had recovered from COVID-19.

The chain has TRBV21-1 and TRBJ2-4; TRBD1 is the table's D call and was not checked against the DNA. TRBV21-1 is reported as a pseudogene. The CDR3 has 17 residues. DNA of the CDR3: TGTGCCAGCAGCAAAGCAGTAACAGACCACGCCAAAAACATTCAGTACTTC. It codes for CASSKAVTDHAKNIQYF.

The CDR3 nucleotides are TGTGCCAGCAGTTTATCAGGGGGATTCGCCTACGAGCAGTACTTC. Protein: CASSLSGGFAYEQYF. The chain recombines TRBV27 with TRBJ2-7; D may be TRBD1 (6 bases). Germline values: CDR1 MNHEY, CDR2 SMNVEV (reference sequence). V was shortened by 0 bases and J by 2 bases, with 11 bases between the two germline ends. The CDR3 contains 15 residues.

This sequence joins TRBV3-1 (or the pseudogene TRBV3-2) and TRBJ1-6; 7 bases are shared with TRBD1. The CDR3 has 15 amino acids. The germline V gene has CDR1 LGHDT and CDR2 YNNKEL (reference sequence). J was trimmed by 7 bases and V by 1 base; bases with no gene match: 4. CDR3 DNA sequence: TGTGCCAGCAGCCAAGTTGGAGGGGGCAATTCACCCCTCCACTTT. It encodes CASSQVGGGNSPLHF.

J is TRBJ1-2 and V is TRBV15; possible D gene TRBD1, 6 bases. The CDR3 spans 15 residues. The V and J ends lost 1 base and 7 bases respectively, with 16 bases between them. Per the germline V gene, CDR1 is LNHNV and CDR2 is YYDKDF (reference sequence). The CDR3 sequence: CATSRGERGQSGYTF. The CDR3, as DNA: TGTGCCACCAGCAGAGGGGAGCGGGGGCAATCTGGCTACACCTTC.

The chain carries TRBV5-4 and TRBJ1-1, with D perhaps TRBD1 (6 bases). V lost 4 bases and J lost 3, with 13 bases in between. CDR1 is SGHNT, CDR2 YYREEE, per germline (reference sequence). The CDR3 is 14 amino acids. DNA for the CDR3: TGTGCCAGCAGCAACAGGGAGTTCTACACTGAAGCTTTCTTT. Translating it yields CASSNREFYTEAFF.

This chain connects TRBV3-1 (or the pseudogene TRBV3-2) to TRBJ1-6; D gene uncertain. CDR3 length equals 14 residues. Germline values: CDR1 LGHDT, CDR2 YNNKEL (reference sequence). Deletions cut 0 bases from V and 7 bases from J, with 7 bases between. The CDR3 is CASSQDPGNSPLHF. CDR3 nucleotide sequence: TGTGCCAGCAGCCAAGATCCGGGGAATTCACCCCTCCACTTT.

The chain recombines TRBV5-1 with TRBJ2-1, with 12 nucleotides matching TRBD1. CDR1 SGHRS and CDR2 YFSETQ come from the germline V gene. This CDR3 is built from 14 residues. V lost 2 bases and J lost 8; bases outside the gene matches: 2. CDR3 nucleotides: TGCGCCAGCAGCTTCGGGACAGGGGGCGATGAGCAGTTCTTC. It specifies CASSFGTGGDEQFF.

The CDR3 sequence: CASSRGHTEAFF. CDR3 nucleotides: TGTGCCAGCTCCAGGGGCCACACTGAAGCTTTCTTT. The V gene is TRBV28, the J gene TRBJ1-1; a possible D gene is TRBD1 (6 bases). This CDR3 spans 12 amino acids. The V gene lost 8 bases and the J gene lost 3 bases, with 10 bases spanning the gap. From germline, CDR1 is MDHEN and CDR2 SYDVKM. Together with reference TRBV28 and TRBJ1-1, the CDR3 gives the full variable domain: DVKVTQSSRYLVKRTGEKVFLECVQDMDHENMFWYRQDPGLGLRLIYFSYDVKMKEKGDIPEGYSVSREKKERFSLILESASTNQTSMYLCASSRGHTEAFFGQGTRLTVV.

V is TRBV27 and J is TRBJ1-5; possible D gene TRBD1, 6 bases. This CDR3 region has 15 residues. Germline V CDR1 and CDR2: MNHEY, SMNVEV (reference sequence). V shed 6 bases and J shed 1 base, with 13 bases lying between them. This chain's CDR3 is CASRDGQLSNQPQHF. Written as DNA, the CDR3 is TGTGCCAGCAGGGACGGACAGTTAAGCAATCAGCCCCAGCATTTT.

V usage is TRBV6-2 or TRBV6-3 and J usage is TRBJ2-7; weak D call: TRBD2 (5 bases). The V end lost 1 base, the J end lost 5 bases, and 15 bases lay between the germline ends. Germline V gene lookup returns CDR1 MNHEY and CDR2 SVGEGT. CDR3 length equals 15 residues. The CDR3 sequence: CASSYLDSTRNEQYF. The CDR3 region has the DNA TGTGCCAGCAGTTACTTGGACTCCACTCGCAACGAGCAGTACTTC.

The chain uses TRBV18 and TRBJ2-4, with TRBD1 identical over 10 bases. V dropped 4 bases and J dropped 5; count of bases not matched to a gene: 5. The CDR3 has 15 amino acids. Germline-derived CDR1 and CDR2 are KGHSH and LQKENI. The CDR3 bases are TGTGCCAGCTCACGCACCGGGACAGGGGAAAACATTCAGTACTTC. This gives the protein CASSRTGTGENIQYF.

The chain combines TRBV19 with TRBJ2-7; 13 nucleotides align to TRBD2. The germline gives CDR1 LNHDA, CDR2 SQIVND (reference sequence). This CDR3 region has 15 residues. V was clipped by 8 bases and J by 4 bases; unmatched bases: 8. The CDR3 here is CASSPGLAGVYEQYF. CDR3 in DNA: TGTGCCAGTTCCCCCGGACTAGCGGGAGTTTACGAGCAGTACTTC.

V gene TRBV4-3 combines with J gene TRBJ1-2; D not resolved. The CDR3 length is 14 residues. The germline V gene has CDR1 LGHNA and CDR2 YSLEER. V lost 4 bases, J lost 4 bases, and 13 bases lay in between. The CDR3 sequence is CASSPQGLVYGYTF. CDR3 nucleotide sequence: TGCGCCAGCAGCCCGCAAGGACTAGTCTATGGCTACACCTTC.

The chain recombines TRBV7-2 with TRBJ2-7, with D possibly TRBD1 on 5 matching bases. From germline, CDR1 is SGHTA and CDR2 FQGNSA. Trimming removed 1 base from V and 6 bases from J, with 13 bases in between. CDR3 length: 14 amino acids. In nucleotides, the CDR3 is TGTGCCAGCAGCTTAGGTTGGGGCCTTTCCGAGCAGTACTTC. Translation: CASSLGWGLSEQYF.

A few counts support this clone. The chain joins TRBV9 to TRBJ2-2; D perhaps matches TRBD1 (5 bases). CDR1 SGDLS and CDR2 YYNGEE come from the germline V gene. V was trimmed by 0 bases and J by 5 bases, leaving 8 bases between them. The CDR3 loop spans 14 amino acids. As DNA, the CDR3 is TGTGCCAGCAGCGTAGTGCAGGGAACCGGGGAGCTGTTTTTT. This codes for CASSVVQGTGELFF.

The V gene is TRBV13, the J gene TRBJ2-5; 7 nucleotides line up with TRBD2. V shed 4 bases, J shed 0 bases, and the junction held 8 bases outside the gene matches. Germline V CDR1 and CDR2: PRHDT, FYEKMQ (reference sequence). This CDR3 contains 16 residues. CDR3 DNA sequence: TGTGCCAGCAGCTATGCTAGCGGCCAACACCAAGAGACCCAGTACTTC. As protein: CASSYASGQHQETQYF.

DNA for the CDR3: TGTGCCAGCAGTCCTGGACAGGCGTATGGCTACACCTTC. Translating it yields CASSPGQAYGYTF. The chain recombines TRBV7-2 with TRBJ1-2, with TRBD1 matching over 7 bases. After removal of 6 bases from V and 5 bases from J, the junction contained 6 bases not matched to a gene. The CDR3 consists of 13 residues. In germline, CDR1 is SGHTA, CDR2 FQGNSA.

The rearrangement links TRBV29-1 to TRBJ2-1; TRBD1 agrees at 10 bases. V shed 3 bases and J 8 bases; nucleotides not matched to a gene: 4. This CDR3 has 13 residues. Germline lookup yields CDR1 SQVTM and CDR2 ANQGSEA. The CDR3 loop reads CSVEGQGSDEQFF. CDR3 sequence (DNA): TGCAGCGTTGAGGGACAGGGGTCGGATGAGCAGTTCTTC.

This clone showed up just a few times. The chain recombines TRBV7-9 with TRBJ1-4; 8 bases line up with TRBD1. Germline CDR1 is SEHNR and CDR2 is FQNEAQ (reference sequence). This CDR3 contains 14 residues. After removal of 2 bases from V and 8 bases from J, the junction contained 4 bases not matched to a gene. The CDR3 reads CASSLQGAREKLFF. The DNA of the CDR3 is TGTGCCAGCAGCTTACAGGGGGCGAGAGAAAAACTGTTTTTT.

CDR3 amino acids: CASSLDQHRSQETQYF. In DNA form, the CDR3 reads TGTGCCAGCAGCTTAGACCAGCACAGGAGTCAAGAGACCCAGTACTTC. The rearrangement links TRBV7-8 to TRBJ2-5; tentatively, D is TRBD1 (5 bases). This CDR3 has 16 residues. V was cut by 1 base and J by 2 bases, with 14 bases left in between. From germline, CDR1 is SGHVS and CDR2 FQNEAQ.